The present T cell receptor beta chain was sequenced within a study of blood T cells in healthy people across ages. The sample holds one count of this clonotype. The antigen is undetermined. The donors, healthy Caucasians from Russia, were aged 6 to 90. It was approximately 10 milliliters of peripheral blood that were drawn from each donor. The CDR3 has 16 amino acids. Trimming left V 0 bases short and J 4 bases short, with 12 bases between. Germline CDR1 reads SGHTA; CDR2 reads FQGNSA. The use of a sample-barcoded 5' primer and a J-beta primer mix characterized a second PCR of roughly 7 to 11 cycles. A single record per CDR3 protein comes from TCRdb applying MiXCR to the 5' RACE reads. The table lists around 940,000 distinct CDR3 sequences, 45% to 60% of them singletons. Study outcomes and limitations: A strong correlation was seen between TCR beta diversity and naive T cell percentage.

The sequence derives from a woman in her sixties or seventies in good health. The V and J genes are TRBV7-2 and TRBJ2-2, with D uncertain. Material: blood. The CDR3: CASSLASSLATGELFF. The CDR3 coding sequence is TGTGCCAGCAGCTTAGCATCTAGTTTGGCCACCGGGGAGCTGTTTTTT.